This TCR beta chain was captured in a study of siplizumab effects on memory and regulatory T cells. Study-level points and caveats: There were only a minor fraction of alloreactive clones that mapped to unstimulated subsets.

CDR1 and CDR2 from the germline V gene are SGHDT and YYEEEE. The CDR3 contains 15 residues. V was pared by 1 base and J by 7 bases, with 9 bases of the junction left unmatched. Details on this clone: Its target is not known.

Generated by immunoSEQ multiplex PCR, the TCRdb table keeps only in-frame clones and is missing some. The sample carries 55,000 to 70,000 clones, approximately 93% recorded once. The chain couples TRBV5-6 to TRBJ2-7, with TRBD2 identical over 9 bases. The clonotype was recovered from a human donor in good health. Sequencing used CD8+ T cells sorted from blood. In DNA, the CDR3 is TGTGCCAGCAGCTTGAGGCGGGAGGGCCCGGGGGAGCAGTACTTC. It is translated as CASSLRREGPGEQYF. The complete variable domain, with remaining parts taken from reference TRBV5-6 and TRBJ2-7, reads DAGVTQSPTHLIKTRGQQVTLRCSPKSGHDTVSWYQQALGQGPQFIFQYYEEEERQRGNFPDRFSGHQFPNYSSELNVNALLLGDSALYLCASSLRREGPGEQYFGPGTRLTVT.